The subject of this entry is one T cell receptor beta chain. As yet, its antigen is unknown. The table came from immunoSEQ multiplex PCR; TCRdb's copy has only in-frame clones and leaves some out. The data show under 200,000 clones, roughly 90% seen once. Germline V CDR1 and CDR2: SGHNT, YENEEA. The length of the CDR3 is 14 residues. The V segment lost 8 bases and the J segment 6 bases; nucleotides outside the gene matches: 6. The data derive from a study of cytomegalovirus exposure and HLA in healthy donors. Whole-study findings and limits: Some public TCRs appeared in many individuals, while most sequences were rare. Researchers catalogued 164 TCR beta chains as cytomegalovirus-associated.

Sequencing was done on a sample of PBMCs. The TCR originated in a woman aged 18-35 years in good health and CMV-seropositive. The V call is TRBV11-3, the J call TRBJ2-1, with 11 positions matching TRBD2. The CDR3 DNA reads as TGTGCCAGCGGTAGCGGGAGGGCCGCCAATGAGCAGTTCTTC. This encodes CASGSGRAANEQFF.